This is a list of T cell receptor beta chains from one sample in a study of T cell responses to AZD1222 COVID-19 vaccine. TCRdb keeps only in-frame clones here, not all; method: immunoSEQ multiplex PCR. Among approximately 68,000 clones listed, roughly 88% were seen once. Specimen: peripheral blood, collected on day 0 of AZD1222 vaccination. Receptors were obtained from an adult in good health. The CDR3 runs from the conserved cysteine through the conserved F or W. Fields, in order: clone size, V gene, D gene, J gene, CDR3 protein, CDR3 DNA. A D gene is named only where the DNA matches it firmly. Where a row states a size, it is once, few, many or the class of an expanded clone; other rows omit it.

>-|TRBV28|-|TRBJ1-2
CASSLPGAYGYTF
TGTGCCAGCAGTTTGCCAGGCGCCTATGGCTACACCTTC
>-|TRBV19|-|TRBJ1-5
CASSNKANSNQPQHF
TGTGCCAGTAGTAACAAGGCTAATAGCAATCAGCCCCAGCATTTT
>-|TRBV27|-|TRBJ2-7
CASSKQGGEQYF
TGTGCCAGCAGTAAACAGGGAGGCGAGCAGTACTTC
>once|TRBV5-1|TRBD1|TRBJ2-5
CASSAGTAQETQYF
TGCGCCAGCAGCGCCGGGACAGCCCAAGAGACCCAGTACTTC
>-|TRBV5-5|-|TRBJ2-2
CASSFGEGELFF
TGTGCCAGCAGCTTTGGAGAAGGGGAGCTGTTTTTT
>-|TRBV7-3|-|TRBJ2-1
CANRFPGMEQFF
TGTGCCAACAGGTTCCCGGGAATGGAGCAGTTCTTC
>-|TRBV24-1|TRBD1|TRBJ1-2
CATSDLTGTGVYGYTF
TGTGCCACCAGTGACCTAACCGGGACAGGGGTGTATGGCTACACCTTC
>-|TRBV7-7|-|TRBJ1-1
CASSPRAPCGNTEAFF
TGTGCTAGCAGCCCACGGGCACCCTGCGGGAACACTGAAGCTTTCTTT
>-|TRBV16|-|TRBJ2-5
CASSQSFSETQYF
TGTGCCAGCAGCCAATCGTTCTCCGAGACCCAGTACTTC
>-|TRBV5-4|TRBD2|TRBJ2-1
CASQPSGSPLEQFF
TGTGCCAGCCAACCTAGCGGGTCACCTTTGGAGCAGTTCTTC
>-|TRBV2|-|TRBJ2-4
CASSTGNKNIQYF
TGTGCCAGCAGTACGGGAAACAAAAACATTCAGTACTTC
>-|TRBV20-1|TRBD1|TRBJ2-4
CGTGENIQYF
TGTGGGACAGGGGAAAACATTCAGTACTTC
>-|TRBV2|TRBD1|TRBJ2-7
CATLVDRGQGEQYF
TGTGCCACCTTGGTCGACAGGGGGCAAGGCGAGCAGTACTTC
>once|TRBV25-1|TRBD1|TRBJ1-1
CASSSLRQGGGVTEAFF
TGTGCCAGCAGTTCCCTCCGTCAGGGGGGTGGTGTCACTGAAGCTTTCTTT
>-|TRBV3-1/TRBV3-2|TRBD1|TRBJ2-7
CASSQRGQGLYEQYF
TGTGCCAGCAGCCAGAGGGGACAGGGCCTCTACGAGCAGTACTTC
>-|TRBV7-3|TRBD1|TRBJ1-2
CASSATGGTNYGYTF
TGTGCCAGCAGCGCGACAGGGGGAACTAACTATGGCTACACCTTC
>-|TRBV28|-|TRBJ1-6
CASSFQGLALHF
TGTGCCAGCAGTTTTCAGGGATTAGCCCTCCACTTT
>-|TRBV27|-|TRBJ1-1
CASSFRTDLNTEAFF
TGTGCCAGCAGTTTTCGGACTGATTTGAACACTGAAGCTTTCTTT
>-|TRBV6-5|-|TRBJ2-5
CASSLQGFGETQYF
TGTGCCAGCAGTCTTCAGGGATTCGGGGAGACCCAGTACTTC
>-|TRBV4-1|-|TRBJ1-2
CASREMYHGYTF
TGCGCCAGCAGGGAAATGTATCATGGCTACACCTTC
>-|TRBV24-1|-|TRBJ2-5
CATSDHRGERETQYF
TGTGCCACCAGTGATCATAGGGGGGAGAGAGAGACCCAGTACTTC
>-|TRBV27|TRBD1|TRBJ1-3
CASSDRGVYGNTIYF
TGTGCCAGCAGCGACAGGGGAGTTTACGGAAACACCATATATTTT
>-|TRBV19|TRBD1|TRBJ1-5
CASGLGTGSNQPQHF
TGTGCCAGTGGCCTAGGGACAGGGAGCAATCAGCCCCAGCATTTT
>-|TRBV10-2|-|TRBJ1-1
CASRTAENTEAFF
TGCGCCAGCAGGACAGCGGAAAACACTGAAGCTTTCTTT
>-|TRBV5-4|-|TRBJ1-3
CASSLVGSSGNTIYF
TGTGCCAGCAGCTTGGTGGGGAGCTCTGGAAACACCATATATTTT
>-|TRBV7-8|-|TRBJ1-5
CASSFWAWRGPPLYNNQPQHF
TGTGCCAGCAGCTTTTGGGCCTGGAGGGGTCCCCCGCTTTATAACAATCAGCCCCAGCATTTT
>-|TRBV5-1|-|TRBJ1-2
CASSMGRGDGYTF
TGCGCCAGCAGTATGGGGCGCGGGGATGGCTACACCTTC